This T cell receptor (beta chain) was documented in a study of shared T cell receptors in the human thymus. Trimming cost V 1 base and J 1 base; bases outside gene matches: 6. Germline assignment: CDR1 SGHDN and CDR2 FVKESK. The CDR3 is made up of 16 amino acids. Generated by immunoSEQ multiplex PCR, the TCRdb table keeps only in-frame clones and is missing some. The data show hundreds of thousands of clones, around 78% seen once. These records were also assigned to another study, of human thymus T cells. As that study records: Resected material from corrective heart surgery provided the thymus tissue analysed.

Material: thymocytes. The genes are TRBV14 and TRBJ1-1, with 7 positions matching TRBD1. The sequence derives from a boy in the first two years of life with a congenital heart defect. Here the CDR3 DNA reads TGTGCCAGCAGCCAAGGGGGGGACAGCAAGAACACTGAAGCTTTCTTT. Amino acid sequence: CASSQGGDSKNTEAFF.